This TCR beta chain was recovered during a study of response to subunit inactivated influenza vaccine. The CDR3 extends over 13 amino acids. The J segment lost 4 bases and the V segment lost 4 bases, leaving 2 bases of the junction unmatched. CDR1 MGHRA and CDR2 YSYEKL come from the germline V gene. As to this clonotype: Antigen specificity is unknown.

Study-level points and caveats: The authors put forward the suggestion that each seasonal influenza vaccination may bring in only a limited number of new T cells.

MiXCR was run by TCRdb on the RT-PCR reads, yielding one entry per CDR3 protein. The repertoire holds around 500,000 distinct CDR3 sequences, roughly 9.8% seen once, with approximately 12% in the top ten. The input for sequencing was PBMCs from blood, taken 35 to 45 days after vaccination. The rearrangement uses TRBV4-1 and TRBJ2-3; 7 bases map to TRBD2. The sequence was collected from a man in his forties or fifties who received an inactivated influenza vaccine. For the CDR3, the DNA is TGCGCCAGCAGCCCAGGGAGGGCAGATACGCAGTATTTT. Translating gives CASSPGRADTQYF.